The entry below describes one T cell receptor (beta chain). It has no known antigen specificity. Base qualities are not provided; no much larger clone lies one nucleotide away. The sample originates from a study of post-analysis software for immune sequencing data (dated by TCRdb to about 2015). As for the study more broadly: Relapsing-remitting, secondary progressive and progressive-relapsing multiple sclerosis were recorded as disease courses, and subtype annotation was lacking for some patients. The patient repertoires were compared against around 11 previously published healthy control repertoires obtained from donors aged about 6 to 26 years. A subset of samples was prepared in parallel using single-end sample barcoding, then pooled and co-amplified after Illumina adapter ligation. Results and caveats for the whole study, not just this receptor: A few TRBV segments, including TRBV5-6, TRBV5-1 and TRBV20-1, were significantly more frequent in patients than controls. Multiple sclerosis patients had significantly lower normalized Chao1 diversity than controls, a result that suggests substantial peripheral T-cell clonal expansion. Direct clustering with F measure showed strong co-clustering of samples prepared in the same batch, prompting a batch-effect correction. The control group was slightly older than the multiple sclerosis patient group.

TCR beta repertoires were profiled from peripheral blood of 10 to 15 young patients with multiple sclerosis to demonstrate the VDJtools post-analysis software. The multiple sclerosis patients were children and adolescents ranging in age from roughly 6 to 15 years. Library preparation used PCR. Sequencing was performed on an Illumina HiSeq 2500. Unique molecular identifiers were incorporated into TCR beta cDNA libraries to reduce PCR and sequencing biases. Roughly 500,000 cDNA molecules were obtained for every 1 to 10 million input T cells, so each molecule roughly corresponded to one T cell. The patient libraries were prepared and sequenced with the same protocol used for the earlier healthy control dataset. Samples belonging to the same batch were prepared together, multiplexed and sequenced on a shared HiSeq lane. The authors' pipeline ran thus. Raw barcoded reads were processed with MIGEC, discarding single-read molecular identifier groups before consensus assembly and CDR3 extraction. VDJtools was used for post-analysis of the clonotype tables, with diversity normalized by down-sampling every dataset to the smallest sample size. In repertoire overlap clustering, CDR3 amino acid sequences, but not nucleotide sequences, were matched to correct batch-related cross-sample contamination. TCRdb itself trimmed the public reads at Q25 with fastp, ran MiXCR and retained productive beta chains. Entries are consolidated by CDR3 protein sequence, retaining the most common genes and DNA. In this record, the V and J calls reflect TCRdb's handling and not the investigators' own analysis. This sample is represented by approximately 690,000 distinct CDR3 sequences; more than 50% of them were singletons. 11% of the sample comes from the top ten.

The junction carries 8 bases between V and J, which are trimmed by 7 bases and 6 bases respectively. The germline V gene supplies CDR1 SNHLY and CDR2 FYNNEI. The CDR3 has 11 amino acids, counting the end cysteine and phenylalanine. Of the read, only the CDR3 DNA is kept; its 33 bases are in frame from base 1. In this chain, TRBV2 is recombined with TRBJ2-3, with the D gene not clear enough to name. This TCR was recovered from a girl aged 2-10 years with multiple sclerosis. Sequenced sample: blood. Read as DNA, the sequence is TGTGCCAGCACCGAATTGGATACGCAGTATTTT. Its protein is CASTELDTQYF.